The rows below give T cell receptor beta chains drawn from one sample of a study of a mutant IDH1 vaccine in newly diagnosed glioma. Their antigen targets remain unknown. TCRdb keeps only in-frame clones here, not all; method: immunoSEQ multiplex PCR. In the table there are roughly 60,000 clones, approximately 81% of which are singletons. This sample comprised PBMCs, obtained from a glioma patient whose treatment included an IDH1 peptide vaccine. The receptors come from a man aged 25 to 40 with glioma. Each CDR3 is given with its conserved first and last residue. A D gene is named only where the DNA matches it firmly. Clone size is stated in some rows and not others, as once, few, many or a class when expanded.

abundance	d_gene	j_gene	v_gene	CDR3aa	CDR3nt
once	NA	TRBJ2-1	TRBV7-9	CASSSGGEQFF	TGTGCCAGCAGCTCCGGGGGTGAGCAGTTCTTC
NA	NA	TRBJ1-4	TRBV11-2	CASSQGRAGIEKLFF	TGTGCCAGCAGCCAAGGGAGGGCCGGCATTGAAAAACTGTTTTTT
NA	NA	TRBJ1-1	TRBV6-6	CASSDSGMNTEAFF	TGTGCCAGCAGCGACTCAGGGATGAACACTGAAGCTTTCTTT
NA	TRBD2	TRBJ2-5	TRBV4-1	CASSHLGLAGGRIETQYF	TGCGCCAGCAGCCACCTAGGATTAGCGGGGGGGCGAATCGAGACCCAGTACTTC
NA	NA	TRBJ2-3	TRBV30	CAWSVRRADTQYF	TGTGCCTGGAGTGTACGAAGGGCCGATACGCAGTATTTT
NA	TRBD1	TRBJ1-6	TRBV19	CASSTHRDSSYNSPLHF	TGTGCCAGTAGTACCCACCGGGACAGCTCCTATAATTCACCCCTCCACTTT
NA	NA	TRBJ1-3	TRBV7-6	CASSSGSGTIYF	TGTGCCAGCAGCTCCGGATCGGGCACCATATATTTT
NA	NA	TRBJ2-1	TRBV5-1	CASSLGDEYNEQFF	TGCGCCAGCAGCTTGGGGGACGAATACAATGAGCAGTTCTTC
NA	NA	TRBJ1-6	TRBV23-1	CASSQSPGASNSPLHF	TGCGCCAGCAGTCAATCGCCGGGGGCGAGTAATTCACCCCTCCACTTT
NA	NA	TRBJ2-6	TRBV5-4	CASSHYDRANVLTF	TGTGCCAGCAGCCACTACGACCGGGCCAACGTCCTGACTTTC
NA	NA	TRBJ1-1	TRBV6-5	CASSLGWGTEAFF	TGTGCCAGCAGTCTAGGGTGGGGAACTGAAGCTTTCTTT
NA	NA	TRBJ2-7	TRBV5-1	CASRGGSYEQYF	TGCGCCAGCCGAGGGGGCTCCTACGAGCAGTACTTC
NA	NA	TRBJ2-5	TRBV11-2	CASSLESQETQYF	TGTGCCAGCAGCTTAGAGTCTCAAGAGACCCAGTACTTC
NA	NA	TRBJ1-1	TRBV6-5	CASSYSSEAFF	TGTGCCAGCAGTTACTCATCTGAAGCTTTCTTT
medium-sized	TRBD2	TRBJ2-7	TRBV4-1	CASSPSGTSGAYEQYF	TGCGCCAGCAGCCCCTCCGGGACTAGCGGTGCCTACGAGCAGTACTTC
NA	TRBD1	TRBJ2-7	TRBV18	CASSPKGAGEQYF	TGTGCCAGCTCACCTAAGGGGGCGGGCGAGCAGTACTTC
NA	NA	TRBJ2-5	TRBV15	CATSRDYSEGETQYF	TGTGCCACCAGCAGAGATTATTCCGAGGGGGAGACCCAGTACTTC
NA	TRBD1	TRBJ1-6	TRBV6-5	CASRPTGTANSPLHF	TGTGCCAGCAGACCTACCGGGACAGCGAATTCACCCCTCCACTTT
NA	NA	TRBJ2-3	TRBV5-4	CASAGTPSTDTQYF	TGTGCCAGCGCTGGGACTCCTAGCACAGATACGCAGTATTTT
NA	NA	TRBJ1-6	TRBV27	CASSFGGNSPLHF	TGTGCCAGCAGTTTCGGAGGAAATTCACCCCTCCACTTT
NA	NA	TRBJ1-5	TRBV6-1	CASSGFWQPQHF	TGTGCCAGCTCAGGGTTTTGGCAGCCCCAGCATTTT
NA	NA	TRBJ1-6	TRBV9	CASNAGTVNSPLHF	TGTGCCAGCAACGCCGGGACGGTTAATTCACCCCTCCACTTT
NA	NA	TRBJ1-5	TRBV19	CASSIRIGNQPQHF	TGTGCCAGTAGTATTAGGATAGGGAATCAGCCCCAGCATTTT
NA	NA	TRBJ2-7	TRBV19	CASSLGSGGGEQYF	TGTGCCAGTAGTCTCGGGTCCGGAGGTGGCGAGCAGTACTTC
NA	TRBD1	TRBJ2-1	TRBV5-4	CASSVTGNGNEQFF	TGTGCCAGCAGCGTGACAGGGAACGGAAATGAGCAGTTCTTC
NA	NA	TRBJ1-4	TRBV18	CASSGATNEKLFF	TGTGCCAGCTCCGGTGCAACTAATGAAAAACTGTTTTTT
NA	TRBD1	TRBJ2-7	TRBV2	CASSEYLGQYYEQYF	TGTGCCAGCAGTGAATATCTGGGACAGTACTACGAGCAGTACTTC
NA	TRBD2	TRBJ2-1	TRBV11-3	CASSPGLAGGYNEQFF	TGTGCCAGCAGCCCGGGACTAGCGGGGGGGTACAATGAGCAGTTCTTC
NA	NA	TRBJ1-1	TRBV6-4	CASSDSARSAFF	TGTGCCAGCAGTGACTCAGCAAGGTCGGCTTTCTTT
NA	NA	TRBJ2-1	TRBV9	CASSVIGGDYNEQFF	TGTGCCAGCAGCGTAATAGGGGGGGACTACAATGAGCAGTTCTTC
NA	NA	TRBJ1-5	TRBV7-8	CASSFGTTSNQPQHF	TGTGCCAGCAGCTTTGGGACAACGAGCAATCAGCCCCAGCATTTT
NA	NA	TRBJ2-7	TRBV5-4	CASSPPGPSYEQYF	TGTGCCAGCAGCCCCCCGGGGCCCTCCTACGAGCAGTACTTC
NA	NA	TRBJ2-7	TRBV10-1	CATTFHPPMLYEQYF	TGCGCCACCACTTTCCATCCCCCAATGCTCTACGAGCAGTACTTC
few	NA	TRBJ1-1	TRBV11-2	CASSLWAGETEAFF	TGTGCCAGCAGCTTATGGGCAGGGGAAACTGAAGCTTTCTTT
few	NA	TRBJ1-6	TRBV2	CASRGGNTNSPLHF	TGTGCCAGCAGAGGCGGGAATACAAATTCACCCCTCCACTTT
NA	TRBD2	TRBJ2-7	TRBV10-2	CASSESASGDGQYF	TGCGCCAGCAGTGAGTCGGCTAGCGGGGATGGGCAGTACTTC